Reported below is one TCR beta chain. The target antigen is unknown. The data were obtained in a study of T cells expressing NK-cell markers. At the level of the study: Each TCR beta repertoire originated in sorted T cells that were CD3+CD56+NKG2C+, CD3+CD56+NKG2C- or CD3+CD56-NKG2C+. Whole-study results and caveats: Whether expanded NKG2C+ T cell clones recognized HCMV stayed uncertain. For about 6 donors, the dominant NKG2C+ clonotypes made up 1.0-7.0% of their CD8+ T cells.

The germline V gene has CDR1 DFQATT and CDR2 SNEGSKA (reference sequence). CDR3 length: 13 amino acids. The cDNA for TCR beta came from 5'RACE template switching with UMIs. TCRdb re-called the 5' RACE reads; every CDR3 protein appears as one record, without DNA. Here the sample table reports 450,000 to 600,000 distinct CDR3 sequences. The sequence derives from a man younger than 30 in good health. Sequencing was performed on blood T cells: a sorted CD56 or NKG2C T cell subset, CD4+ or CD8+ T cells, or bulk PBMC T cells (not recorded which). This chain connects TRBV20-1 to TRBJ2-5; TCRdb lists TRBD2, though no DNA is available to test this call. This chain's CDR3 is CSAGRTAGETQYF.